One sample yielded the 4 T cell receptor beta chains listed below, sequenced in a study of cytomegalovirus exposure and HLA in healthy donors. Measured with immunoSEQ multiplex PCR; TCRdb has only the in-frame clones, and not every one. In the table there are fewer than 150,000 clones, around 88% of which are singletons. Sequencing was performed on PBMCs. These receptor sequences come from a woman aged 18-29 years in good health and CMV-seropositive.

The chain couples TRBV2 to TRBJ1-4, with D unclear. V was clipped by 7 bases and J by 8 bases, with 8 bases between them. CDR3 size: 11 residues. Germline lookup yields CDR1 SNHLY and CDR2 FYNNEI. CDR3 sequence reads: CASTYSEKLFF. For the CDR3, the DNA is TGTGCCAGCACCTACTCCGAAAAACTGTTTTTT.

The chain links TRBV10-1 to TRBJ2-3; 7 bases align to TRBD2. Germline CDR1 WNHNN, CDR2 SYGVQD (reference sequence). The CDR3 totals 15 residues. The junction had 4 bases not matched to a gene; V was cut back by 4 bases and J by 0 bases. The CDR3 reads CASSGPSGSTDTQYF. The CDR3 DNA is TGCGCCAGCAGTGGTCCTAGCGGCAGCACAGATACGCAGTATTTT.

The CDR3 DNA follows: TGTGCCAGCAGTGAGGGTATCGACAGGGACACTGAAGCTTTCTTT. Its translation is CASSEGIDRDTEAFF. This sequence joins TRBV25-1 and TRBJ1-1; 7 nucleotides align to TRBD1. The trim removed 3 bases at V and 3 bases at J, leaving 7 bases unmatched. CDR3 length: 15 residues. From germline, CDR1 is MGHDK and CDR2 SYGVNS.

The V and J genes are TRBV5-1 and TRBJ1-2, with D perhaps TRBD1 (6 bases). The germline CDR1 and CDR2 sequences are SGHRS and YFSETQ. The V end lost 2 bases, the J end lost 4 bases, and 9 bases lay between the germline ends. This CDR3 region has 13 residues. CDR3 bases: TGCGCCAGCAGCTTCGACAGGCTCTATGGCTACACCTTC. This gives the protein CASSFDRLYGYTF.